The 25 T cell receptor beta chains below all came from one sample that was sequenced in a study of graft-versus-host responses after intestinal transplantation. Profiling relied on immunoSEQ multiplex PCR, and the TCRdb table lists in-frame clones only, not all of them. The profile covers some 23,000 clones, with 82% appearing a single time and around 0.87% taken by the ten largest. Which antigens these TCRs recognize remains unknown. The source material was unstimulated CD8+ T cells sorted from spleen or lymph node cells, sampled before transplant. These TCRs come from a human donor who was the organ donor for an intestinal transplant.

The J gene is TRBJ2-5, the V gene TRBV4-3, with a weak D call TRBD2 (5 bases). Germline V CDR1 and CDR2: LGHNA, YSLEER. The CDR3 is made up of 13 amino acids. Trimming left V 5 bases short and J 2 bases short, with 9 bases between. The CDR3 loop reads CASSFGNQETQYF. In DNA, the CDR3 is TGCGCCAGCAGCTTCGGGAATCAAGAGACCCAGTACTTC.

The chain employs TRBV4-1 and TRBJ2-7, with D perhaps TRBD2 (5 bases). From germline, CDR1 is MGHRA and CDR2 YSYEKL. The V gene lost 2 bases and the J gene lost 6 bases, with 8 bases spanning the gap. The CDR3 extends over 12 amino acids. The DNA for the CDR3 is TGCGCCAGCAGCCAATCCGGGGTCGAGCAGTACTTC. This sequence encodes CASSQSGVEQYF.

Written as DNA, the CDR3 is TGTGCCAGCAGAGGGCCGGGACAGGGGGCCTACGAGCAGTACTTC. It codes for CASRGPGQGAYEQYF. The rearrangement joins TRBV14 to TRBJ2-7, with 11 bases fitting TRBD1. Per germline, CDR1 SGHDN and CDR2 FVKESK. CDR3 size: 15 residues. V was clipped by 6 bases and J by 2 bases; unmatched bases: 6.

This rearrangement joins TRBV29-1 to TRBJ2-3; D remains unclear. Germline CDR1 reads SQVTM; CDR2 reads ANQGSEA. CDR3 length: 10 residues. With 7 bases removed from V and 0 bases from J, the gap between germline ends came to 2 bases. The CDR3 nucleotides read TGCAGCGCTAGCACAGATACGCAGTATTTT. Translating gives CSASTDTQYF.

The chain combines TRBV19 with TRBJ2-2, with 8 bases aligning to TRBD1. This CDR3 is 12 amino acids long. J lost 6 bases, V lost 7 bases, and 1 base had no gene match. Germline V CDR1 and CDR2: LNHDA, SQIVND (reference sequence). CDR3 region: CASKQGAGELFF. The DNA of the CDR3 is TGTGCCAGTAAACAGGGGGCCGGGGAGCTGTTTTTT.

In DNA form, the CDR3 reads TGCGCCAGCAGCCTTGGGACTAGCTACGAGCAGTACTTC. Residues: CASSLGTSYEQYF. The chain uses TRBV4-1 and TRBJ2-7; 8 nucleotides align to TRBD2. The germline V gene encodes CDR1 MGHRA and CDR2 YSYEKL. With 4 bases clipped from V and 3 bases from J, the junction kept 2 bases outside the gene matches. This CDR3 has 13 residues.

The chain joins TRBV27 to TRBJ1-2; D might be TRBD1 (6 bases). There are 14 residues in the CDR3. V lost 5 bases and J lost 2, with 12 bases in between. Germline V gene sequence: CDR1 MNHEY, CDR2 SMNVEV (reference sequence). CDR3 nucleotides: TGTGCCAGCAGTACGACAGGACTGAACTATGGCTACACCTTC. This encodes CASSTTGLNYGYTF.

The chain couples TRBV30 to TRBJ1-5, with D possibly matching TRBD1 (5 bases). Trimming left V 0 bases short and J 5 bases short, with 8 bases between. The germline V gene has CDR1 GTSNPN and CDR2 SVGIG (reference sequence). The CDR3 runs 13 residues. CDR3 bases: TGTGCCTGGAGTGTATTGGGGGATCAGCCCCAGCATTTT. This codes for CAWSVLGDQPQHF.

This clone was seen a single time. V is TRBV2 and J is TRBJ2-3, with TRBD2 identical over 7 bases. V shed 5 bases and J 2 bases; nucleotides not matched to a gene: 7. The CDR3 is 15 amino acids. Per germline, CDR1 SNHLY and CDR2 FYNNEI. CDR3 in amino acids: CASSTGTTFTDTQYF. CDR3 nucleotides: TGTGCCAGCAGTACCGGGACTACCTTCACAGATACGCAGTATTTT.

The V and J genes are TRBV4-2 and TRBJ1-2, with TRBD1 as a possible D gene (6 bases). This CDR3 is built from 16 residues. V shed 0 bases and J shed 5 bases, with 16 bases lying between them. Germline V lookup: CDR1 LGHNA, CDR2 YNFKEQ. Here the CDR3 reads CASSQEPSGGVYGYTF. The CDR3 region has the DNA TGTGCCAGCAGCCAAGAACCTTCCGGGGGCGTTTATGGCTACACCTTC.

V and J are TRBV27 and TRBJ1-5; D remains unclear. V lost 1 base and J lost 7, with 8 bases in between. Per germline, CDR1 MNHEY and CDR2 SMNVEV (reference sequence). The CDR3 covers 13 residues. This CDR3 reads CASSLFLGQPQHF. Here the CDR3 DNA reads TGTGCCAGCAGTTTATTTCTAGGCCAGCCCCAGCATTTT.

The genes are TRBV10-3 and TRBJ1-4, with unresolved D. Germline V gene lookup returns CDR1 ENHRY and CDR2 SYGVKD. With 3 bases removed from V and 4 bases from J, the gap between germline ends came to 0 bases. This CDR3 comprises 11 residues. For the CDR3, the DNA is TGTGCCATCAGTGATAATGAAAAACTGTTTTTT. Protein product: CAISDNEKLFF.

In nucleotides, the CDR3 is TGTGCCAGCAGCTTAGTGGGAGCGGGGAATGAGCAGTTCTTC. Translation: CASSLVGAGNEQFF. The J gene is TRBJ2-1, the V gene TRBV7-2; TRBD2 agrees at 7 bases. Germline V gives CDR1 SGHTA, CDR2 FQGNSA. The CDR3 covers 14 residues. The trim removed 1 base at V and 7 bases at J, leaving 4 bases unmatched.

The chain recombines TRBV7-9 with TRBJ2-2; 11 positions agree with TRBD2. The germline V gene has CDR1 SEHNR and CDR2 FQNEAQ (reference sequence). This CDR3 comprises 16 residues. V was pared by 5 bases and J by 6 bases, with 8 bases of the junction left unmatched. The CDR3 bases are TGTGCCAGCAGCCCAATAGCGGGAGGGCCTTCCGGGGAGCTGTTTTTT. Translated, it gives CASSPIAGGPSGELFF.

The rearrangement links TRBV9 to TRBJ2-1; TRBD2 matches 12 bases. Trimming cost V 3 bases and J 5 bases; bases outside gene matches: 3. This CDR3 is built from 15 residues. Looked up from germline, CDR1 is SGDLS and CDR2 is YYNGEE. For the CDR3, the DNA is TGTGCCAGCAGCGCTAGCGGGGGGGCCCACAATGAGCAGTTCTTC. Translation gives CASSASGGAHNEQFF.

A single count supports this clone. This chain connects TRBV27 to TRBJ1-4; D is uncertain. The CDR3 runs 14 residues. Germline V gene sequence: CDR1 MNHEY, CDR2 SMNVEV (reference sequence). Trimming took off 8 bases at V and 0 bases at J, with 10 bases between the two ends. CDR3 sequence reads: CASSRVATNEKLFF. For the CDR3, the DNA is TGTGCCAGCTCGAGGGTTGCAACTAATGAAAAACTGTTTTTT.

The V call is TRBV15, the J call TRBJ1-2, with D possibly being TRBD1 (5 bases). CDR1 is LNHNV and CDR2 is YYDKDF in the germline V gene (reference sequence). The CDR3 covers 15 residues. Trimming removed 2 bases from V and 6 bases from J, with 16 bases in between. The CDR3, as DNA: TGTGCCACCAGCAGACTGAATGGGGGGTCCGATGGCTACACCTTC. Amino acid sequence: CATSRLNGGSDGYTF.

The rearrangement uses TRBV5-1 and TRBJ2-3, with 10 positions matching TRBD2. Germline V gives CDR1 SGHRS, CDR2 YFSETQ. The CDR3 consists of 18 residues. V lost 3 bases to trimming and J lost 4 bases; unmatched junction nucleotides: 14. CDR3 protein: CASSSPGASGGVADTQYF. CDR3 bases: TGCGCCAGCAGCTCTCCCGGGGCTAGCGGGGGTGTCGCAGATACGCAGTATTTT.

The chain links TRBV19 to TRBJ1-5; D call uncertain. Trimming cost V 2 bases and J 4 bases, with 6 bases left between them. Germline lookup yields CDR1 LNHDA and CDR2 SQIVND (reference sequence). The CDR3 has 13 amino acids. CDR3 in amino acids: CASSILVNQPQHF. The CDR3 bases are TGTGCCAGTAGTATACTGGTAAATCAGCCCCAGCATTTT.

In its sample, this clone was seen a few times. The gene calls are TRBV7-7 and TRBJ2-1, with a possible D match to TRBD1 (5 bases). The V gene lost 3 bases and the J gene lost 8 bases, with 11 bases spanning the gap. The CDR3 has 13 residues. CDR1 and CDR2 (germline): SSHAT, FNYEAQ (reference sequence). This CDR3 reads CASSFGQGDEQFF. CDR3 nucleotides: TGTGCCAGCAGCTTCGGGCAGGGCGATGAGCAGTTCTTC. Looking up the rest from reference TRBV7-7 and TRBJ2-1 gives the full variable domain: GAGVSQSPRYKVTKRGQDVTLRCDPISSHATLYWYQQALGQGPEFLTYFNYEAQPDKSGLPSDRFSAERPEGSISTLTIQRTEQRDSAMYRCASSFGQGDEQFFGPGTRLTVL.

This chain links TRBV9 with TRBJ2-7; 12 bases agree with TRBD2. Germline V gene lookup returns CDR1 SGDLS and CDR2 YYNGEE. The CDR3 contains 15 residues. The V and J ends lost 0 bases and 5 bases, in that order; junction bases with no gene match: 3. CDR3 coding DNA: TGTGCCAGCAGCGTAGGACTAGCGGGGGAGGACGAGCAGTACTTC. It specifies CASSVGLAGEDEQYF. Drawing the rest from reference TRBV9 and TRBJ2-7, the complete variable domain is DSGVTQTPKHLITATGQRVTLRCSPRSGDLSVYWYQQSLDQGLQFLIQYYNGEERAKGNILERFSAQQFPDLHSELNLSSLELGDSALYFCASSVGLAGEDEQYFGPGTRLTVT.

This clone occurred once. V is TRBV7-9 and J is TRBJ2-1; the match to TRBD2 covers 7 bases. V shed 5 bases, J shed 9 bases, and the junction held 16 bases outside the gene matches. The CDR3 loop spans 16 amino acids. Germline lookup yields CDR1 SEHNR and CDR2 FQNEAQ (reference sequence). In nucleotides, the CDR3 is TGTGCCAGCAGCACAATGACTAGCTCCCTTTTAGGTGAGCAGTTCTTC. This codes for CASSTMTSSLLGEQFF.

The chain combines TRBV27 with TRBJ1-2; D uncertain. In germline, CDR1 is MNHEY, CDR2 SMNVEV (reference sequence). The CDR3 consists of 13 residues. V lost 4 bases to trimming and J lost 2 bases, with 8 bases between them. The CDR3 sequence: CASSYAVNYGYTF. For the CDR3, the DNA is TGTGCCAGCAGTTACGCGGTGAACTATGGCTACACCTTC.

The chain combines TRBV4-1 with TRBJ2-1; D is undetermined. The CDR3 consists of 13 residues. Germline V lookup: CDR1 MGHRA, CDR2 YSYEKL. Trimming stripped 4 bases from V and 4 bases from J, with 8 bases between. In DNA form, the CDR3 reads TGCGCCAGCAGCCCGACCAGGTACAATGAGCAGTTCTTC. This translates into CASSPTRYNEQFF.

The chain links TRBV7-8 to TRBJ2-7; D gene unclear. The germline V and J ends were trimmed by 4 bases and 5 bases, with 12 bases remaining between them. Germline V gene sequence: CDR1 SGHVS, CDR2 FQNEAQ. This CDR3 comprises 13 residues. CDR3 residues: CASSSPNWNEQYF. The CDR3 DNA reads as TGTGCCAGCAGCTCCCCTAATTGGAACGAGCAGTACTTC.